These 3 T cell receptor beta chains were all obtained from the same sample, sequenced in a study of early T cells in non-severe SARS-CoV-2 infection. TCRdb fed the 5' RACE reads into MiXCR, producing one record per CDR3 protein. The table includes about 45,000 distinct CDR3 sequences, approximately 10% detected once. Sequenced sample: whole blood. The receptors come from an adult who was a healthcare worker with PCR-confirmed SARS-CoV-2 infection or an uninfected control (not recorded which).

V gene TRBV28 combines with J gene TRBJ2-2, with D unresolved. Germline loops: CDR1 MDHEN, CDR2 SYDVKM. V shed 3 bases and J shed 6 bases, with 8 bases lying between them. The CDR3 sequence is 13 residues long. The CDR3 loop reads CASSLGGPGELFF. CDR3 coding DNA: TGTGCCAGCAGTTTGGGTGGCCCCGGGGAGCTGTTTTTT.

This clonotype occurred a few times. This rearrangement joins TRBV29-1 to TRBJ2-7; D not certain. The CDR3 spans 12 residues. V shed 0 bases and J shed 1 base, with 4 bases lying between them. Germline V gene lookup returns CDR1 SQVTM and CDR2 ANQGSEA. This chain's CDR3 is CSVEDNSYEQYF. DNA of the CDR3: TGCAGCGTTGAAGATAATTCCTACGAGCAGTACTTC.

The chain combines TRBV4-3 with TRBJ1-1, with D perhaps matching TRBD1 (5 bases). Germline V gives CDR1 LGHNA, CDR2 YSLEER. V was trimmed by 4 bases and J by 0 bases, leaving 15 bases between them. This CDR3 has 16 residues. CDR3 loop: CASSLNPTALNTEAFF. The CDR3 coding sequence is TGCGCCAGCAGCCTGAACCCGACAGCTTTGAACACTGAAGCTTTCTTT.